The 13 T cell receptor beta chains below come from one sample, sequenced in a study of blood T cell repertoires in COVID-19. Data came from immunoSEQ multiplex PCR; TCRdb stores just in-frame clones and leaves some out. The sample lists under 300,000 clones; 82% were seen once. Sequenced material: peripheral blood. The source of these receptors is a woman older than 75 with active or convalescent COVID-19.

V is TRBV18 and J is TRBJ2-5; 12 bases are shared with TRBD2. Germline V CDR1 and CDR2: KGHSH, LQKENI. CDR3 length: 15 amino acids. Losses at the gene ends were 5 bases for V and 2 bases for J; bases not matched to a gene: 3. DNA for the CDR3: TGTGCCAGCTCAAGGACTAGCGGGACTCAAGAGACCCAGTACTTC. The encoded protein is CASSRTSGTQETQYF.

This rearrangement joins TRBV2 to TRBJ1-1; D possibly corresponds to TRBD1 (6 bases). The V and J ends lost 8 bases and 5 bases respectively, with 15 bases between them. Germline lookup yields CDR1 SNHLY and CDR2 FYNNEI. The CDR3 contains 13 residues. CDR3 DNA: TGTGCCAGCGGAAGACAGGTCAGGACTGAAGCTTTCTTT. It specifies CASGRQVRTEAFF.

CDR3 nucleotide sequence: TGTGCCAGCTCACCACAGGGACAGCTCAATGAAAAACTGTTTTTT. It codes for CASSPQGQLNEKLFF. The chain links TRBV18 to TRBJ1-4; TRBD1 matches at 7 bases. The V gene's germline CDR1 is KGHSH and CDR2 LQKENI. V lost 1 base to trimming and J lost 5 bases; unmatched junction nucleotides: 4. The CDR3 is 15 amino acids.

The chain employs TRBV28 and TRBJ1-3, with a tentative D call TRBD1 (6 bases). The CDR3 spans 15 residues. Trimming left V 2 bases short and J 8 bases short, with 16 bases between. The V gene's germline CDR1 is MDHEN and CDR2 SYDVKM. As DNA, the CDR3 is TGTGCCAGCAGTTTAGCAGGGGCCTTACACGACACCATATATTTT. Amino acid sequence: CASSLAGALHDTIYF.

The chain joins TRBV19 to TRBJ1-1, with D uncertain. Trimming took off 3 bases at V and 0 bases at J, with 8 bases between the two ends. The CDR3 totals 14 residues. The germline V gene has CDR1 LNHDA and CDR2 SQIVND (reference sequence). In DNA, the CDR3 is TGTGCCAGTAGTATTCCACTGATGAACACTGAAGCTTTCTTT. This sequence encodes CASSIPLMNTEAFF.

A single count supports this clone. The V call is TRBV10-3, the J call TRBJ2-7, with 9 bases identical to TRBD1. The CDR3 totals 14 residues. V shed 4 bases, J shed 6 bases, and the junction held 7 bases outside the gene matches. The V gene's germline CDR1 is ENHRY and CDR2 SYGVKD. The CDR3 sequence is CAISGRTGVGEQYF. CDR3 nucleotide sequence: TGTGCCATCAGTGGTCGGACAGGGGTCGGCGAGCAGTACTTC.

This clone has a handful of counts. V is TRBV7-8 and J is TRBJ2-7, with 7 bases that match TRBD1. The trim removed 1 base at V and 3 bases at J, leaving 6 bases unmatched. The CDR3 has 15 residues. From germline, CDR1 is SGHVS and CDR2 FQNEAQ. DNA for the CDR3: TGTGCCAGCAGCTTAGTTCCGACAGGGCTCTACGAGCAGTACTTC. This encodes CASSLVPTGLYEQYF.

CDR3 in DNA: TGTGCCAGCAGACAGGGTTTAAACTATGGCTACACCTTC. Its translation is CASRQGLNYGYTF. The chain joins TRBV3-1 (or the pseudogene TRBV3-2) to TRBJ1-2; D may be TRBD1 (6 bases). The length of the CDR3 is 13 residues. The V gene's germline CDR1 is LGHDT and CDR2 YNNKEL (reference sequence). V was trimmed by 6 bases and J by 2 bases, leaving 10 bases between them.

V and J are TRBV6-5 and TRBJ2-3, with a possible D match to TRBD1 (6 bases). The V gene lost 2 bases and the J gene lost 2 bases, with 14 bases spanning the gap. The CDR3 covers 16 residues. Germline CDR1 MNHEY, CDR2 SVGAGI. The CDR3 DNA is TGTGCCAGCAGTTACACAGGGACCACTTACACAGATACGCAGTATTTT. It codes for CASSYTGTTYTDTQYF.

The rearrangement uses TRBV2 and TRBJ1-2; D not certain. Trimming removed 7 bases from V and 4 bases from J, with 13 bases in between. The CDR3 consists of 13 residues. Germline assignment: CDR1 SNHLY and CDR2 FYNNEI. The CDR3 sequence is CASTGGVFYGYTF. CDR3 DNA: TGTGCCAGCACCGGCGGAGTGTTCTATGGCTACACCTTC.

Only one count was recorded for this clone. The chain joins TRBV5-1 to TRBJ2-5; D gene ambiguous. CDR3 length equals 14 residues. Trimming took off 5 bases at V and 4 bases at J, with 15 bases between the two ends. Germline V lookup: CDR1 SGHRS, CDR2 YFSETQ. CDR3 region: CASSLRVSSETQYF. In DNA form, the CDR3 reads TGCGCCAGCAGTTTGAGAGTTAGCTCAGAGACCCAGTACTTC.

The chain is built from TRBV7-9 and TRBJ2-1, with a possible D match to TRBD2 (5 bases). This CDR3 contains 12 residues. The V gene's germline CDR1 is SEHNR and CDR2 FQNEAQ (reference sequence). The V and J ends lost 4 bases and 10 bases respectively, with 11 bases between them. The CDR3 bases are TGTGCCAGCAGCTATACTAGTCTCGAGCAGTTCTTC. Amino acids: CASSYTSLEQFF.

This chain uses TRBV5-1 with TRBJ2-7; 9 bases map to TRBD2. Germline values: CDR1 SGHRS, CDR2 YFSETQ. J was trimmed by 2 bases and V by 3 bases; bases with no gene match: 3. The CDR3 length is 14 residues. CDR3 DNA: TGCGCCAGCAGCTCAGGACTAGCGCCCTACGAGCAGTACTTC. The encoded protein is CASSSGLAPYEQYF.